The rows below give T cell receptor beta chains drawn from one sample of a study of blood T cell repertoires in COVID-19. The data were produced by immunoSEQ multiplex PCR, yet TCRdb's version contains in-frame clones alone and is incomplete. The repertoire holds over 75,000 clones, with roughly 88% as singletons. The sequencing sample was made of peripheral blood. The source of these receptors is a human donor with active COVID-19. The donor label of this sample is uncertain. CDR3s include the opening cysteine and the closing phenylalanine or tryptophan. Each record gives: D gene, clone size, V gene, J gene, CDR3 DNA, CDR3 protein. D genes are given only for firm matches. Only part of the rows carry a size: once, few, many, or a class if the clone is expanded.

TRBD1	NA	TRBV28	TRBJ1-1	TGTGCCAGCAGCCCCCCCGGACAGGGGGGGGCCAATGAAGCTTTCTTT	CASSPPGQGGANEAFF
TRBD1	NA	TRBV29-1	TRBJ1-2	TGCAGCGCTACGGGGACAGGTGCCTATGGCTACACCTTC	CSATGTGAYGYTF
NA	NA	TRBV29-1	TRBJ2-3	TGCAGCGTTTTTGGGGCACTGGGCGATACGCAGTATTTT	CSVFGALGDTQYF
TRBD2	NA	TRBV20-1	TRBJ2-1	TGCAGTGCTAGTGGGGGACTAGCCGCCCAGTTCTTC	CSASGGLAAQFF
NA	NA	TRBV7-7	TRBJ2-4	TGTGCTAGCAGCTTAGGTCCGAGGGTAATCGGAAACATTCAGTACTTC	CASSLGPRVIGNIQYF
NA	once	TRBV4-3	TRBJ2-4	TGCGCCAGCAGCCAACAAAGCCCCAGAGGTAAAAACATTCAGTACTTC	CASSQQSPRGKNIQYF
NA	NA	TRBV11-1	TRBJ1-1	TGTGCCAGCAGCCGCACGGCTGGGCAGGGCCGGACTGAAGCTTTCTTT	CASSRTAGQGRTEAFF
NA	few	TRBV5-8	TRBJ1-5	TGTGCCAGCAGCTTTGAAACGGGCAATCAGCCCCAGCATTTT	CASSFETGNQPQHF
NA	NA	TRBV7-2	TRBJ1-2	TGTGCCAGCAGCTTAGAACTTGGTCCTAACTATGGCTACACCTTC	CASSLELGPNYGYTF
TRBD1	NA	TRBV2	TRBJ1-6	TGTGCCAGCAGCCGACGGACAGGGGTTAATTCACCCCTCCACTTT	CASSRRTGVNSPLHF
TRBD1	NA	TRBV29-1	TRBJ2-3	TGCAGCGCGCAGGGGGTGGGCACAGATACGCAGTATTTT	CSAQGVGTDTQYF
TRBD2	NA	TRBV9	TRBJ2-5	TGTGCCAGCAGCGAACGGGGGGGCCTAAAGACCCAGTACTTC	CASSERGGLKTQYF
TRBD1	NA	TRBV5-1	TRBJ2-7	TGCGCCAGCAGTTTAGGACAGGGGCCCTCTACCTACGAGCAGTACTTC	CASSLGQGPSTYEQYF
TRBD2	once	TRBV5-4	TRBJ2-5	TGTGCCAGCAGCCCTATAGCGGGGGGGACCCAAGAGACCCAGTACTTC	CASSPIAGGTQETQYF
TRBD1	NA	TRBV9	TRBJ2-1	TGTGCCAGCAGCGCCATACTCCAGGGGGCAGGTGAGCAGTTCTTC	CASSAILQGAGEQFF
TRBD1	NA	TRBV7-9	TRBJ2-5	TGTGCCAGCAGCCCGACAGGGTCCAGGGGTGAGACCCAGTACTTC	CASSPTGSRGETQYF
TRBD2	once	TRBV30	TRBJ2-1	TGTGCCTGGACAACGGGGGGGTCCAATGAGCAGTTCTTC	CAWTTGGSNEQFF
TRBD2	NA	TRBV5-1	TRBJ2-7	TGCGCCAGCAGCTTCGGGACTAACCCTTCGTACGAGCAGTACTTC	CASSFGTNPSYEQYF
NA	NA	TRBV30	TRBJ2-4	TGTGCCTGGAGTGTACTTAAATCTGGTCAACTCCTAGCCAAAAACATTCAGTACTTC	CAWSVLKSGQLLAKNIQYF
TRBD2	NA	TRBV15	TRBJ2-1	TGTGCCACCAGCAGACCATGGGGGGGGTACAATGAGCAGTTCTTC	CATSRPWGGYNEQFF
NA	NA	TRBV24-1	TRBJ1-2	TGTGCCACCAGTGATCCCCTCGGGGGGAACTATGGCTACACCTTC	CATSDPLGGNYGYTF
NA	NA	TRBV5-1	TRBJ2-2	TGCGCCAGTGTGGACAGTGGGTTCGGGGAGCTGTTTTTT	CASVDSGFGELFF
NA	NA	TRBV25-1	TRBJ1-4	TGTGCCAGCAGTGAATATGACGGACTAAATGATGGACTGTTTTTT	CASSEYDGLNDGLFF
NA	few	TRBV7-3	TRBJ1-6	TGTGCCAGCAGCTTCCGGGGTCAGGGGAATTCACCCCTCCACTTT	CASSFRGQGNSPLHF
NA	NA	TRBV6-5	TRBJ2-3	TGTGCCAGCAGAGACTTAGGTGTTGGCACAGATACGCAGTATTTT	CASRDLGVGTDTQYF
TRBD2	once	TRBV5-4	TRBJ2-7	TGTGCCAGCAGCGGGGGACTAGTAGGCTACGAGCAGTACTTC	CASSGGLVGYEQYF
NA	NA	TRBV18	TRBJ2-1	TGTGCCAGCTCACCACCAGAACGGACAGAGGGCGCCCGATGGAATGAGCAGTTCTTC	CASSPPERTEGARWNEQFF
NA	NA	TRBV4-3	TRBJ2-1	TGCGCCAGCAGCCAAGATTTTAACTACCCCAGTGAGCAGTTCTTC	CASSQDFNYPSEQFF
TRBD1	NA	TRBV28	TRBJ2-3	TGTGCCAGCAGCACACCCGGGACAGGGGGCACAGATACGCAGTATTTT	CASSTPGTGGTDTQYF
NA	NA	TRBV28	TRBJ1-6	TGTGCCAGCAGTTTACCGGGGGGAGGGAATTCACCCCTCCACTTT	CASSLPGGGNSPLHF
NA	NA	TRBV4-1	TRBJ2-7	TGCGCCAGCAGCCAAGGTAGCGGTGACTCCTACGAGCAGTACTTC	CASSQGSGDSYEQYF
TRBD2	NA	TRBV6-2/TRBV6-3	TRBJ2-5	TGTGCCAGCAGCGTAGCGGGGGGAAAAGAGACCCAGTACTTC	CASSVAGGKETQYF
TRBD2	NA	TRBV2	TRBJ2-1	TGTGCCAGCAGTGAAGGGCTAGCGGGGGCCATCTCCTACAATGAGCAGTTCTTC	CASSEGLAGAISYNEQFF
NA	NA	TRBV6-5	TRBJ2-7	TGTGCCAGCAGTCCCGGACAGACCTACGAGCAGTACTTC	CASSPGQTYEQYF
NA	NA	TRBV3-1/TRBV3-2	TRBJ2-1	TGTGCCAGCAGCCAAGTGTTCAGATCTGAGCAGTTCTTC	CASSQVFRSEQFF
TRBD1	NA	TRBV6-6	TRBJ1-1	TGTGCCAGCAGTCCAGGACAGGGCAATCTGCAGGGGACTGAAGCTTTCTTT	CASSPGQGNLQGTEAFF
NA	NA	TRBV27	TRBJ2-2	TGTGCCAGCAGTTCTCCCACCGGGGAGCTGTTTTTT	CASSSPTGELFF
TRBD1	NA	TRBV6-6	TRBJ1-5	TGTGCCAGCAATGCGGGACAGGGGAGTAGGCAGCCCCAGCATTTT	CASNAGQGSRQPQHF
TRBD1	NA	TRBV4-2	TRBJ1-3	TGTGCCAGCAGCCAAGTTTCCTGGGACAGGGAATCGGGAAACACCATATATTTT	CASSQVSWDRESGNTIYF
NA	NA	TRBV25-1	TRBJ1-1	TGTGCCAGCAGGACTGGAGGGAACACTGAAGCTTTCTTT	CASRTGGNTEAFF
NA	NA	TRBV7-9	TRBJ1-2	TGTGCCAGCAGCTTAGCTGCATCGACAGGCAACTATGGCTACACCTTC	CASSLAASTGNYGYTF
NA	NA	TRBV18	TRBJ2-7	TGTGCCAGCTCACCAGCAGGAACAGGGTCCTACGAGCAGTACTTC	CASSPAGTGSYEQYF
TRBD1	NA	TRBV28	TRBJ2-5	TGTGCCAGCCACAGACAGGGGAAGCAAGAGACCCAGTACTTC	CASHRQGKQETQYF
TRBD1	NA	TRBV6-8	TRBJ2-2	TGTGCCATCGAACAGGGGGCTAAGTCCGGGGAGCTGTTTTTT	CAIEQGAKSGELFF
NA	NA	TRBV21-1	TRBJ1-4	TGTGCCAGCAGCAACAGGGGGACGGGTAATGAAAAACTGTTTTTT	CASSNRGTGNEKLFF
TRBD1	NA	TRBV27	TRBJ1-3	TGTGCCAGCAGAGGCGACAGGGACTCCGGAAACACCATATATTTT	CASRGDRDSGNTIYF
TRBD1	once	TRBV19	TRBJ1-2	TGTGCCAGTAGTAGATACGGGACAGGGTCTCAGGGCTACACCTTC	CASSRYGTGSQGYTF
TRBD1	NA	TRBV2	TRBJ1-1	TGTGCCAGCACAGTCCGGACAGGGGGCGCGGGGGAAGCTTTCTTT	CASTVRTGGAGEAFF
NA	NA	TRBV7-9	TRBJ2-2	TGTGCCAGCAGCTTAAGCGGTTGGAACACCGGGGAGCTGTTTTTT	CASSLSGWNTGELFF
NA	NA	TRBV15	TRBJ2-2	TGTGCCACCAGCAGAGATACGGGTTCCGGGGAGCTGTTTTTT	CATSRDTGSGELFF